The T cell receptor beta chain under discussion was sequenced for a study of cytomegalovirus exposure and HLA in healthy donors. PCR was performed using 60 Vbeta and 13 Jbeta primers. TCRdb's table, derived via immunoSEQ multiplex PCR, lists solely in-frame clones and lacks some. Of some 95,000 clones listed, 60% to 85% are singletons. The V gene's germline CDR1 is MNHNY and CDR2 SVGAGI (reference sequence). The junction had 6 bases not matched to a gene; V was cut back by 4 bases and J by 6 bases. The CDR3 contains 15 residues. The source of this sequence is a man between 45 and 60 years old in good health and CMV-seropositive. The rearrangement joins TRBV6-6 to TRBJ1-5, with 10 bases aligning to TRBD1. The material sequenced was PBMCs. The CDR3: CASSSGTGDGQPQHF. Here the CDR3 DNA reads TGTGCCAGCAGTTCCGGGACAGGGGACGGTCAGCCCCAGCATTTT.